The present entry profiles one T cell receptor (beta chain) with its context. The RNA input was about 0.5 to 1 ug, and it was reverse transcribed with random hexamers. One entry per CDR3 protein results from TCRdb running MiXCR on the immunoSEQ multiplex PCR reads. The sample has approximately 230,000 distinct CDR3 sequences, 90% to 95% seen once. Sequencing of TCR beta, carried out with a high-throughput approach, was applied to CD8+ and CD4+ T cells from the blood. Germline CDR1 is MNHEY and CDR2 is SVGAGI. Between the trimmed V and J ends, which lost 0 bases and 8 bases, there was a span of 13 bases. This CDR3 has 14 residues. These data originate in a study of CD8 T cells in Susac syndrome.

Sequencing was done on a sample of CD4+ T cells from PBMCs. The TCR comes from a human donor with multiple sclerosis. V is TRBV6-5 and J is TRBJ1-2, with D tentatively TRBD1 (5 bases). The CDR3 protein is CASSYSTGLDGYTF. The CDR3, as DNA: TGTGCCAGCAGTTACTCGACGGGGCTCGACGGCTACACCTTC.